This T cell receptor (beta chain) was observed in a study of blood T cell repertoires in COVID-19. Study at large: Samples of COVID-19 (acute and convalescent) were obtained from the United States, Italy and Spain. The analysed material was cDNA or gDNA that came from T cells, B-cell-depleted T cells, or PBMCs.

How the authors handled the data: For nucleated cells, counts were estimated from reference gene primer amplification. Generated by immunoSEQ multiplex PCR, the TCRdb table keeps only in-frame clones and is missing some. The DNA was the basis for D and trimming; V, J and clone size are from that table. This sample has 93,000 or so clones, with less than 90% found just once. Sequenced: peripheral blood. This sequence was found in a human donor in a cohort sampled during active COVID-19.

CDR3 sequence: CASSLSLNTGELFF. The CDR3 coding sequence is TGTGCCAGCAGTTTATCTTTGAACACCGGGGAGCTGTTTTTT. This chain connects TRBV28 to TRBJ2-2, with D hard to call. In germline, CDR1 is MDHEN, CDR2 SYDVKM. The CDR3 covers 14 residues. V was cut by 1 base and J by 1 base, with 4 bases left in between.